The following is a T cell receptor beta chain sequence with its context. As yet, its antigen is unknown. Little can be read into the size of this beta chain, an off-target read in a library designed for alpha chains. Trimming took 8 bases from V and 4 from J, leaving 14 bases between them. This CDR3 contains 13 residues. The data were taken from a study of spatial heterogeneity in lung cancer. Via MiXCR, TCRdb re-called the 5' RACE reads, giving one row per CDR3 protein. Altogether about 9,800 distinct CDR3 sequences are present, around 55% being singletons, with the ten largest covering 25% to 35%. Time point denoted: sample taken at primary tumor resection. Study-level findings and limits: Mutation tallies in tumors tracked expanded intratumoral alpha and beta TCR counts.

The clonotype originates from a female donor with early-stage non-small cell lung cancer. Sequencing used lung tumor tissue, obtained at surgery. This sequence joins TRBV12-3 or TRBV12-4 and TRBJ1-2; D unresolved. CDR3 in DNA: TGTGCCAGCCGGGCTTGGGGTAGCTATGGCTACACCTTC. Protein product: CASRAWGSYGYTF.